The rows below give T cell receptor beta chains drawn from one sample of a study of shared clonotypes between healthy human individuals. Libraries were prepared by immunoSEQ multiplex PCR; TCRdb keeps only in-frame clonotypes and omits some of them. Of roughly 1,500,000 clones detected, 95% to 99% appear once; the ten largest clones hold about 0.42%. The source material was naive CD4+ T cells sorted from blood. The source is a man between 25 and 39 years old in good health. Each CDR3 is given with its conserved first and last residue. D genes are given only for firm matches. A row's size may be missing; if present it is once, few, many or a size class.

clone_size,v_call,d_call,j_call,cdr3_nt,cdr3_aa
once,TRBV5-4,.,TRBJ2-1,TGTGCCAGCAGAACGAGGGGCTCGACCTACAATGAGCAGTTCTTC,CASRTRGSTYNEQFF
.,TRBV10-3,.,TRBJ1-3,TGTGCCATCAGTGAGTTCCGATTAGGGGGGTTTGGCGGAAACACCATATATTTT,CAISEFRLGGFGGNTIYF
.,TRBV5-1,.,TRBJ2-3,TGCGCCAGCAGCTTGGAGTGGCTAGCCGGTGATACGCAGTATTTT,CASSLEWLAGDTQYF
.,TRBV5-4,TRBD2,TRBJ2-1,TGTGCCAGCAGCTTTGAAGTGGGAGGGCAATACAATGAGCAGTTCTTC,CASSFEVGGQYNEQFF
.,TRBV5-1,TRBD1,TRBJ2-5,TGCGCCAGCAGCTTGGGACAGGGAAGGACACAAGAGACCCAGTACTTC,CASSLGQGRTQETQYF
once,TRBV18,.,TRBJ2-1,TGTGCCAGCTCATTTCCCCCCTATCTGAATGAGCAGTTCTTC,CASSFPPYLNEQFF
.,TRBV21-1,.,TRBJ2-7,TGTGCCAGCAGCAAAGAGGAAGGGGACATGCCCTACGAGCAGTACTTC,CASSKEEGDMPYEQYF
.,TRBV2,.,TRBJ1-1,TGTGCCAGCAGTGTGTTAGGGGATCACACTGAAGCTTTCTTT,CASSVLGDHTEAFF
.,TRBV5-8,.,TRBJ1-4,TGTGCCAGCAGCTTGGCCATCTTCGGACTGGGCCGTGCAACTAATGAAAAACTGTTTTTT,CASSLAIFGLGRATNEKLFF
once,TRBV28,TRBD2,TRBJ2-1,TGTGCCAGCAGTGCGGGACTAGCGGGAGTCTACAATGAGCAGTTCTTC,CASSAGLAGVYNEQFF
.,TRBV2,.,TRBJ2-7,TGTGCCAGCAGTGAAGCGCTTTACGAGCAGTACTTC,CASSEALYEQYF
.,TRBV4-2,.,TRBJ2-2,TGTGCCAGCAGCCAAGACAGGAGACTACACAACACCGGGGAGCTGTTTTTT,CASSQDRRLHNTGELFF
.,TRBV11-2,.,TRBJ2-7,TGTGCCAGCAGCCTCAGCTCCTACGAGCAGTACTTC,CASSLSSYEQYF
.,TRBV5-4,.,TRBJ2-7,TGTGCCAGCAGCCGGGGGACGGAGACCTACGAGCAGTACTTC,CASSRGTETYEQYF
.,TRBV5-6,.,TRBJ2-4,TGTGCCAGCAGCTTTTTTTCCAAAAACATTCAGTACTTC,CASSFFSKNIQYF
.,TRBV6-6,.,TRBJ1-2,TGTGCCAGCGGGAACAGCTTTAACTATGGCTACACCTTC,CASGNSFNYGYTF
.,TRBV11-2,.,TRBJ2-1,TGTGCCAGCAGCCCCGTTGGACCAGGGGACAATGAGCAGTTCTTC,CASSPVGPGDNEQFF
.,TRBV6-1,.,TRBJ1-2,TGTGCCAGCAGTGAGACCCGGGCCAACTATGGCTACACCTTC,CASSETRANYGYTF
.,TRBV18,TRBD2,TRBJ2-7,TGTGCCAGCTCAACTAGCGGACCATACGAGCAGTACTTC,CASSTSGPYEQYF
.,TRBV10-3,.,TRBJ1-1,TGTGCCATCAAAGCCCGGAGCACTGAAGCTTTCTTT,CAIKARSTEAFF
.,TRBV25-1,.,TRBJ2-7,TGTGCCAGCAGCGAGGGGCCTCCCTTGGAGCAGTACTTC,CASSEGPPLEQYF
.,TRBV7-2,.,TRBJ2-1,TGTGCCAGCAGCTTAATTTCCGGGAGCTCCTACAATGAGCAGTTCTTC,CASSLISGSSYNEQFF
.,TRBV14,TRBD2,TRBJ2-1,TGTGCCAGCAGCCAAGACGTGAGACTTGGCGCGGGAGGGGCCTACAATGAGCAGTTCTTC,CASSQDVRLGAGGAYNEQFF
.,TRBV11-2,.,TRBJ1-1,TGTGCCAGCAGCATCCAATCAGGGGCTGAAGCTTTCTTT,CASSIQSGAEAFF
.,TRBV28,.,TRBJ2-3,TGTGCCAGCAGTTCCCTGGGGCGCGGAGGTATGGATACGCAGTATTTT,CASSSLGRGGMDTQYF
.,TRBV5-4,.,TRBJ2-5,TGTGCCAGCAGCCAAGGGATATTAGGTACGGAGACCCAGTACTTC,CASSQGILGTETQYF
.,TRBV28,.,TRBJ2-3,TGTGCCAGCAGTTCAGCCTCCACATTTTTCACAGATACGCAGTATTTT,CASSSASTFFTDTQYF
.,TRBV28,.,TRBJ2-1,TGTGCCAGCAGTTTCGCAGGGCTTGAGCAGTTCTTC,CASSFAGLEQFF
.,TRBV5-8,.,TRBJ2-1,TGTGCCAGCATCCGCGGGCGGAATGAGCAGTTCTTC,CASIRGRNEQFF
.,TRBV28,.,TRBJ2-7,TGTGCCAGCAGGGGGACGGTCTCCTACGAGCAGTACTTC,CASRGTVSYEQYF
.,TRBV27,.,TRBJ2-3,TGTGCCAGCAGGAGGGCTGGCACAGATACGCAGTATTTT,CASRRAGTDTQYF
.,TRBV11-2,.,TRBJ2-7,TGTGCCAGCAGCTTACTAGCCGTTAGCTCCTACGAGCAGTACTTC,CASSLLAVSSYEQYF
.,TRBV5-1,.,TRBJ2-3,TGCGCCAGCAGGACCGGGACTTCCCGAACAGATACGCAGTATTTT,CASRTGTSRTDTQYF
.,TRBV18,.,TRBJ2-5,TGTGCCAGCTCACGCAAGAGGCAAGAGACCCAGTACTTC,CASSRKRQETQYF
.,TRBV29-1,TRBD1,TRBJ2-1,TGCAGCGTTGAAGTGACAGGGGGGACGCTCAATGAGCAGTTCTTC,CSVEVTGGTLNEQFF
.,TRBV9,TRBD2,TRBJ2-1,TGTGCCAGCAACCTGGGCGGGAGGGAGGAGCAGTTCTTC,CASNLGGREEQFF
.,TRBV5-4,.,TRBJ1-5,TGTGCCAGCAGCTTGGCTTGGTCGACCGGCAATCAGCCCCAGCATTTT,CASSLAWSTGNQPQHF
.,TRBV28,.,TRBJ2-1,TGTGCCAGCAGTTCACCGGGGAAAGAGCAGTTCTTC,CASSSPGKEQFF
once,TRBV18,TRBD2,TRBJ2-1,TGTGCCAGCTCACCCCTAGCGGGAGGGACGAAGTTCTTC,CASSPLAGGTKFF
once,TRBV7-9,.,TRBJ1-1,TGTGCCAGCAGCCCGCAGACAGGAAACACTGAAGCTTTCTTT,CASSPQTGNTEAFF
.,TRBV6-1,.,TRBJ1-5,TGTGCCAGCAGTGAACGAGGGGCTCAGCCCCAGCATTTT,CASSERGAQPQHF
.,TRBV5-4,TRBD1,TRBJ2-3,TGTGCCAGCAGCTACGAGGGGGCGACCGATACGCAGTATTTT,CASSYEGATDTQYF
once,TRBV28,TRBD2,TRBJ2-7,TGTGCCAGCTTTAGCGGGAGGGCACCCTACGAGCAGTACTTC,CASFSGRAPYEQYF
.,TRBV14,.,TRBJ2-7,TGTGCCAGCAGCCAAGTTCACCACAGCTCCTACGAGCAGTACTTC,CASSQVHHSSYEQYF
.,TRBV4-1,TRBD1,TRBJ2-7,TGCGCCAGCAGATCAAAAGAAAGGGGGCGTTACGAGCAGTACTTC,CASRSKERGRYEQYF
.,TRBV5-1,.,TRBJ1-2,TGCGCCAGCAGCTTGGGTGCAGGGCTTAATGGCTACACCTTC,CASSLGAGLNGYTF
.,TRBV5-4,.,TRBJ1-1,TGTGCCAGCAGCTTCGGAAAAATGAACACTGAAGCTTTCTTT,CASSFGKMNTEAFF
.,TRBV9,.,TRBJ1-4,TGTGCCAGCAGCGTAGATGGTTCGGGGGGAGGACGTGAAAAACTGTTTTTT,CASSVDGSGGGREKLFF
.,TRBV11-2,.,TRBJ2-2,TGTGCCAGCAGCTTAGTGTTAGGGAGGCAGAGACTAGCCGGGGAGCTGTTTTTT,CASSLVLGRQRLAGELFF
.,TRBV7-2,.,TRBJ1-1,TGTGCCAGCAGCCTACAGGGCCCCAACACTGAAGCTTTCTTT,CASSLQGPNTEAFF
.,TRBV27,TRBD1,TRBJ1-2,TGTGCCAGCAGTGCCCAGGGGGAGGGTGGCTACACCTTC,CASSAQGEGGYTF
once,TRBV9,.,TRBJ2-3,TGTGCCAGCAGCGTAGAATCCCTTGCAGATACGCAGTATTTT,CASSVESLADTQYF
.,TRBV18,TRBD2,TRBJ2-3,TGTGCCAGCTCACCACTCTTTCTAGCGGCTAGCACAGATACGCAGTATTTT,CASSPLFLAASTDTQYF
.,TRBV5-1,TRBD2,TRBJ2-2,TGCGCCAGCAGCTTGACTAGCGGAAACACCGGGGAGCTGTTTTTT,CASSLTSGNTGELFF
.,TRBV6-5,.,TRBJ2-3,TGTGCCAGCACCACACCTGGCGCAGATACGCAGTATTTT,CASTTPGADTQYF
.,TRBV19,TRBD2,TRBJ2-7,TGTGCCAGTAGTGAGCCCGGGACTATCTCCTACGAGCAGTACTTC,CASSEPGTISYEQYF
.,TRBV7-2,.,TRBJ1-5,TGTGCCAGCAGCTTAGTTTTCAATCAGCCCCAGCATTTT,CASSLVFNQPQHF
.,TRBV28,TRBD1,TRBJ1-2,TGTGCCAGCAGTGGACAGGGGGCCGGTGGCTACACCTTC,CASSGQGAGGYTF
.,TRBV5-1,.,TRBJ2-1,TGCGCCAGCAGCTTGGTGGGGGGGCACTACAATGAGCAGTTCTTC,CASSLVGGHYNEQFF